The 30 T cell receptor beta chains below were found in one sample sequenced in a study of blood T cell repertoires in COVID-19. Assay: immunoSEQ multiplex PCR; the TCRdb copy retains only in-frame clones and omits some. The sample yields about 140,000 clones, more than 60% seen once. The sequenced sample was peripheral blood. The receptors were sampled from a woman aged 60-75 years with acute or convalescent COVID-19.

The chain joins TRBV27 to TRBJ1-1; D is undetermined. V dropped 1 base and J dropped 3 bases, with 12 bases sitting between them. Germline V CDR1 and CDR2: MNHEY, SMNVEV (reference sequence). The CDR3 runs to 15 residues. CDR3 amino acids: CASSLYGFEDTEAFF. The CDR3 bases are TGTGCCAGCAGTTTATACGGCTTCGAGGACACTGAAGCTTTCTTT.

The chain couples TRBV6-1 to TRBJ2-1, with 8 nucleotides matching TRBD2. The CDR3 is made up of 14 amino acids. CDR1 and CDR2 from the germline V gene are MNHNS and SASEGT. Trimming at V came to 8 bases and at J to 6 bases, leaving 9 bases not matched to a gene. The CDR3 bases are TGTGCCAGCGGAAGAGCGGGAGCCGGCAATGAGCAGTTCTTC. Translating it yields CASGRAGAGNEQFF.

The CDR3 is CASSLRDTNTEAFF. In DNA form, the CDR3 reads TGTGCCAGCAGCCTCAGGGACACCAACACTGAAGCTTTCTTT. This chain connects TRBV27 to TRBJ1-1; perhaps TRBD1 as D (6 bases). This CDR3 contains 14 residues. Deletions cut 6 bases from V and 2 bases from J, with 13 bases between. The germline V gene encodes CDR1 MNHEY and CDR2 SMNVEV (reference sequence).

The rearrangement joins TRBV5-4 to TRBJ2-2; D is unclear. Germline V gene data show CDR1 as SGHNT and CDR2 as YYREEE (reference sequence). The CDR3 runs to 14 residues. The ends were cut back, 0 bases at V and 4 bases at J, with 7 bases in the middle. The CDR3 sequence: CASSLGTPTGELFF. The CDR3 bases are TGTGCCAGCAGCTTGGGTACTCCCACCGGGGAGCTGTTTTTT. The variable domain in full, with the rest retrieved from reference TRBV5-4 and TRBJ2-2, is ETGVTQSPTHLIKTRGQQVTLRCSSQSGHNTVSWYQQALGQGPQFIFQYYREEENGRGNFPPRFSGLQFPNYSSELNVNALELDDSALYLCASSLGTPTGELFFGEGSRLTVL.

The chain links TRBV29-1 to TRBJ1-3; D is perhaps TRBD1 (6 bases). The CDR3 has 15 residues. The germline V gene has CDR1 SQVTM and CDR2 ANQGSEA. Deletions cut 1 base from V and 4 bases from J, with 14 bases between. The CDR3 reads CSVEVGAGVGNTIYF. As DNA, the CDR3 is TGCAGCGTTGAAGTGGGCGCAGGGGTCGGAAACACCATATATTTT.

Only a few counts were recorded for this clone. The chain recombines TRBV19 with TRBJ1-1; maybe TRBD1 (5 bases). The germline CDR1 and CDR2 sequences are LNHDA and SQIVND (reference sequence). The CDR3 runs 15 residues. V lost 1 base and J 1 base, leaving 10 bases between the germline ends. The CDR3 region has the DNA TGTGCCAGTAGTATAGGGGGCAGGCCGAACACTGAAGCTTTCTTT. Residues: CASSIGGRPNTEAFF.

The chain couples TRBV24-1 to TRBJ1-2; D is ambiguous. CDR3 length: 12 residues. Germline V gene data show CDR1 as KGHDR and CDR2 as SFDVKD. Trimming cost V 1 base and J 7 bases, with 6 bases left between them. CDR3 protein: CATSDFYSGYTF. CDR3 nucleotides: TGTGCCACCAGTGATTTCTATTCTGGCTACACCTTC.

The chain's CDR3 is CAWSVGRGDNEQFF. As DNA, the CDR3 is TGTGCCTGGAGTGTGGGGCGGGGAGACAATGAGCAGTTCTTC. V and J are TRBV30 and TRBJ2-1, with a weak D call TRBD2 (6 bases). Germline-derived CDR1 and CDR2 are GTSNPN and SVGIG (reference sequence). The CDR3 is 14 residues long. The germline V and J ends were trimmed by 0 bases and 5 bases, with 11 bases remaining between them.

The sample holds one count of this clone. The chain carries TRBV5-4 and TRBJ2-2; D is perhaps TRBD1 (5 bases). The CDR3 has 15 amino acids. Germline V gene data show CDR1 as SGHNT and CDR2 as YYREEE (reference sequence). The V gene lost 0 bases and the J gene lost 0 bases, with 6 bases spanning the gap. CDR3 DNA sequence: TGTGCCAGCAGCTTGGAAGGGGCGAACACCGGGGAGCTGTTTTTT. Amino acid sequence: CASSLEGANTGELFF.

The genes are TRBV19 and TRBJ1-1; the match to TRBD1 covers 11 bases. Trimming removed 4 bases from V and 3 bases from J; junction bases left unmatched: 4. This CDR3 is built from 15 residues. CDR1 LNHDA and CDR2 SQIVND come from the germline V gene (reference sequence). The CDR3 reads CASSRPGQGDTEAFF. In DNA, the CDR3 is TGTGCCAGTAGTAGGCCGGGACAGGGGGACACTGAAGCTTTCTTT. Full variable domain (missing parts from reference TRBV19 and TRBJ1-1): DGGITQSPKYLFRKEGQNVTLSCEQNLNHDAMYWYRQDPGQGLRLIYYSQIVNDFQKGDIAEGYSVSREKKESFPLTVTSAQKNPTAFYLCASSRPGQGDTEAFFGQGTRLTVV.

V and J are TRBV6-5 and TRBJ2-7; no reliable D call. Trimming pared 8 bases from V and 0 bases from J, leaving 17 bases between. CDR1 MNHEY and CDR2 SVGAGI come from the germline V gene. This CDR3 comprises 15 residues. The CDR3 bases are TGTGCCAGCCTTAATACTCTCCACTACTCCTACGAGCAGTACTTC. Translating gives CASLNTLHYSYEQYF.

J is TRBJ1-2 and V is TRBV6-1; D gene ambiguous. The CDR3 loop spans 15 amino acids. Germline V gives CDR1 MNHNS, CDR2 SASEGT. With 2 bases removed from V and 2 bases from J, the gap between germline ends came to 12 bases. The CDR3, as DNA: TGTGCCAGCAGTGAACCTCAGGCTTTCAACTATGGCTACACCTTC. This sequence encodes CASSEPQAFNYGYTF.

This clone showed up just a few times. The rearrangement links TRBV5-1 to TRBJ2-1; TRBD2 matches 12 bases. The CDR3 spans 17 residues. Germline trimming cut 4 bases from V and 4 bases from J; bases unmatched to any gene: 9. The V gene's germline CDR1 is SGHRS and CDR2 YFSETQ. The CDR3 bases are TGCGCCAGCAGCGGCCGGACTAGCGGGATCTTGTACAATGAGCAGTTCTTC. It codes for CASSGRTSGILYNEQFF.

The chain couples TRBV30 to TRBJ1-2; 12 bases align to TRBD1. CDR1 GTSNPN and CDR2 SVGIG come from the germline V gene (reference sequence). The V and J ends lost 5 bases and 5 bases, in that order; junction bases with no gene match: 3. The CDR3 sequence is 13 residues long. For the CDR3, the DNA is TGTGCCTGGGGGACAGGGGGCCAGTATGGCTACACCTTC. This translates into CAWGTGGQYGYTF. Full variable domain (missing parts from reference TRBV30 and TRBJ1-2): SQTIHQWPATLVQPVGSPLSLECTVEGTSNPNLYWYRQAAGRGLQLLFYSVGIGQISSEVPQNLSASRPQDRQFILSSKKLLLSDSGFYLCAWGTGGQYGYTFGSGTRLTVV.

This CDR3 is CASSTTSRAITGELFF. The CDR3, as DNA: TGCGCCAGTTCAACGACTAGCCGGGCCATCACCGGGGAGCTGTTTTTT. The chain uses TRBV4-1 and TRBJ2-2, with 7 bases that match TRBD2. The CDR3 length is 16 residues. V dropped 9 bases and J dropped 4; count of bases not matched to a gene: 14. Germline V lookup: CDR1 MGHRA, CDR2 YSYEKL.

V and J are TRBV5-1 and TRBJ1-2; TRBD1 matches at 7 bases. Trimming took 2 bases from V and 6 from J; bases not matched to a gene: 10. The CDR3 is made up of 15 amino acids. The V gene's germline CDR1 is SGHRS and CDR2 YFSETQ. The CDR3 nucleotides are TGCGCCAGCAGCTTTCGGACAGGCCCCCCGGATGGCTACACCTTC. It encodes CASSFRTGPPDGYTF. Together with reference TRBV5-1 and TRBJ1-2, the CDR3 gives the full variable domain: KAGVTQTPRYLIKTRGQQVTLSCSPISGHRSVSWYQQTPGQGLQFLFEYFSETQRNKGNFPGRFSGRQFSNSRSEMNVSTLELGDSALYLCASSFRTGPPDGYTFGSGTRLTVV.

Concerning this clone itself: An end of the junction does not agree with germline; a read error may underlie this. The J gene is TRBJ2-1, the V gene TRBV7-9; 7 positions match TRBD1. The CDR3 length is 12 residues. The V gene's germline CDR1 is SEHNR and CDR2 FQNEAQ (reference sequence). CDR3 sequence reads: CIGQGEWDEQFF. Written as DNA, the CDR3 is TGCATTGGGCAGGGGGAATGGGATGAGCAGTTCTTC.

The chain is built from TRBV5-1 and TRBJ2-5; no reliable D call. Germline V gives CDR1 SGHRS, CDR2 YFSETQ. This CDR3 comprises 14 residues. Trimming took off 0 bases at V and 5 bases at J, with 11 bases between the two ends. The CDR3 coding sequence is TGCGCCAGCAGCTTGGCCGGCAGCGCCGAGACCCAGTACTTC. Residues: CASSLAGSAETQYF.

This chain joins TRBV6-1 and TRBJ2-7, with 7 bases identical to TRBD2. The germline gives CDR1 MNHNS, CDR2 SASEGT. The CDR3 covers 14 residues. V was pared by 5 bases and J by 3 bases, with 7 bases of the junction left unmatched. The CDR3 is CASSTSGNIYEQYF. The CDR3 DNA reads as TGTGCCAGCAGTACGAGCGGGAACATCTACGAGCAGTACTTC.

V gene TRBV5-1 combines with J gene TRBJ2-7; D unclear. V was pared by 1 base and J by 1 base, with 9 bases between. The CDR3 totals 14 residues. Germline V gene data show CDR1 as SGHRS and CDR2 as YFSETQ. The CDR3 DNA sequence: TGCGCCAGCAGCTTGCGGCAGGATTCCTACGAGCAGTACTTC. Protein product: CASSLRQDSYEQYF.

This clone was seen a few times. The chain couples TRBV19 to TRBJ2-1; D unclear. CDR3 length: 14 amino acids. The V gene's germline CDR1 is LNHDA and CDR2 SQIVND (reference sequence). The V gene lost 6 bases and the J gene lost 0 bases, with 9 bases spanning the gap. The CDR3 sequence is CASRILSSYNEQFF. For the CDR3, the DNA is TGTGCCAGTAGAATCCTCAGCTCCTACAATGAGCAGTTCTTC.

The count of this clone is one. The V and J genes are TRBV9 and TRBJ2-1; TRBD2 matches 8 bases. Trimming removed 3 bases from V and 2 bases from J; junction bases left unmatched: 16. In germline, CDR1 is SGDLS, CDR2 YYNGEE. CDR3 length: 19 amino acids. CDR3 amino acids: CASSGRTRSGELTYNEQFF. As DNA, the CDR3 is TGTGCCAGCAGCGGTCGCACCCGTAGCGGGGAGCTCACCTACAATGAGCAGTTCTTC.

The gene calls are TRBV7-9 and TRBJ2-3; the D gene is possibly TRBD2 (5 bases). Trimming shortened V by 0 bases and J by 5 bases, and 9 bases separated the two germline ends. CDR1 is SEHNR, CDR2 FQNEAQ, per germline (reference sequence). This CDR3 comprises 14 residues. DNA of the CDR3: TGTGCCAGCAGCTTAGCGGGAGTGGAAGATACGCAGTATTTT. This encodes CASSLAGVEDTQYF.

This chain joins TRBV28 and TRBJ2-1; 9 bases fit TRBD2. Germline CDR1 reads MDHEN; CDR2 reads SYDVKM. The trim removed 3 bases at V and 0 bases at J, leaving 6 bases unmatched. The CDR3 loop spans 17 amino acids. CDR3 coding DNA: TGTGCCAGCAGTTTCCCAGCGGGAGGAGGCTCCTACAATGAGCAGTTCTTC. Translating gives CASSFPAGGGSYNEQFF. The entire variable domain, with the rest obtained from reference TRBV28 and TRBJ2-1, is as follows: DVKVTQSSRYLVKRTGEKVFLECVQDMDHENMFWYRQDPGLGLRLIYFSYDVKMKEKGDIPEGYSVSREKKERFSLILESASTNQTSMYLCASSFPAGGGSYNEQFFGPGTRLTVL.

The chain couples TRBV5-6 to TRBJ2-2, with D perhaps matching TRBD1 (6 bases). The CDR3 consists of 14 residues. V was clipped by 2 bases and J by 7 bases, with 12 bases between them. Germline loops: CDR1 SGHDT, CDR2 YYEEEE. The CDR3 reads CASSFGGTGGELFF. The CDR3 coding sequence is TGTGCCAGCAGCTTTGGGGGCACGGGCGGGGAGCTGTTTTTT.

A few counts support this clone. V and J are TRBV7-9 and TRBJ1-6; no clear D gene. CDR3 length equals 14 residues. Trimming removed 6 bases at V and 10 bases at J, with 16 bases between. From germline, CDR1 is SEHNR and CDR2 FQNEAQ (reference sequence). CDR3 loop: CASRRLVGESPLHF. In DNA, the CDR3 is TGTGCCAGCAGACGACTAGTGGGCGAGTCACCCCTCCACTTT.

This chain joins TRBV29-1 and TRBJ1-2; the D is unclear. CDR1 and CDR2 (germline): SQVTM, ANQGSEA. V was trimmed by 5 bases and J by 6 bases, leaving 19 bases between them. This CDR3 spans 14 amino acids. The CDR3 loop reads CSVHGGSPSDGYTF. Here the CDR3 DNA reads TGCAGCGTTCATGGTGGATCTCCGAGCGATGGCTACACCTTC.

The rearrangement links TRBV19 to TRBJ1-2; D call uncertain. Germline values: CDR1 LNHDA, CDR2 SQIVND (reference sequence). Trimming took 0 bases from V and 2 from J, leaving 7 bases between them. This CDR3 is built from 14 residues. CDR3 sequence: CASSIDRLNYGYTF. The CDR3 DNA reads as TGTGCCAGTAGTATAGACAGACTAAACTATGGCTACACCTTC.

The CDR3 reads CSVGTGVGEQYF. As DNA, the CDR3 is TGCAGCGTGGGAACAGGGGTTGGCGAGCAGTACTTC. The genes are TRBV29-1 and TRBJ2-7; 7 bases fit TRBD1. Germline V gene sequence: CDR1 SQVTM, CDR2 ANQGSEA. Losses at the gene ends were 6 bases for V and 6 bases for J; bases not matched to a gene: 8. The length of the CDR3 is 12 residues.

This clone was counted once. This chain connects TRBV2 to TRBJ2-2, with D possibly being TRBD1 (5 bases). The CDR3 is made up of 13 amino acids. CDR1 is SNHLY, CDR2 FYNNEI, per germline. V was shortened by 5 bases and J by 7 bases, with 11 bases between the two germline ends. CDR3 nucleotides: TGTGCCAGCAGTTTTCAGGGCGACGGGGAGCTGTTTTTT. Residues: CASSFQGDGELFF.